The present T cell receptor (beta chain) was sequenced within a study of T cells in Graves' hyperthyroidism and ophthalmopathy. The wider study: Before treatment of any kind, peripheral blood was taken at initial diagnosis.

The ends lost 5 bases at V and 1 base at J; junction bases unmatched: 14. CDR1 and CDR2 (germline): SGHTA, FQGNSA. The CDR3 runs 18 residues. The diagnostic basis comprised clinical symptoms, serum thyroxine and TRAb, thyroid ultrasound and orbital computed tomography. On this clonotype itself: What it recognizes is unknown.

Study results and caveats: The model forecast ophthalmopathy, anticipating it by a median around 6.5 months before onset. A model using 13 V-J features told ophthalmopathy apart from stable hyperthyroidism.

Amplified regions were TCR beta CDR3 sequences from RNA transcripts. With the HTBI primer set, the TCR CDR3 went through a first round of RT-PCR. TCRdb re-derived calls from the multiplex PCR reads in MiXCR, one entry per CDR3 protein. The sample carries 550,000 to 600,000 distinct CDR3 sequences, 16% recorded once. The source material was blood. This receptor was taken from a woman in her late teens or twenties with Graves' hyperthyroidism. The chain couples TRBV7-2 to TRBJ2-7; 10 nucleotides agree with TRBD2. The CDR3 DNA follows: TGTGCCAGCAGCATCCGGAATAGCGGGAGGACCCTATCCTACGAGCAGTACTTC. As protein: CASSIRNSGRTLSYEQYF. Full variable domain (missing parts from reference TRBV7-2 and TRBJ2-7): GAGVSQSPSNKVTEKGKDVELRCDPISGHTALYWYRQSLGQGLEFLIYFQGNSAPDKSGLPSDRFSAERTGGSVSTLTIQRTQQEDSAVYLCASSIRNSGRTLSYEQYFGPGTRLTVT.